This T cell receptor beta chain was found in a study of blood T cell repertoires in COVID-19 (dated by TCRdb to 2018 to 2020). Describing the broader study: Samples covering the acute and convalescent phases of COVID-19 were provided by collaborators in the United States, Italy and Spain. The prospective study material was composed of cDNA or gDNA derived from T cells, B-cell-depleted T cells, or PBMCs. Where HLA class I and class II types were available, the types were taken from metadata supplied by the sample provider, not from assay-based typing. A de-identified subject ID, COVID-19 status, age in years and sex were almost always included in the sample metadata. The dataset comprised deeply sampled blood TCRbeta repertoires from subjects exposed to, actively infected with, or recovered from COVID-19. The repertoires were released in a freely available public database intended as a resource for research on the immune response to SARS-CoV-2. The samples were drawn from the first 160 participants of the ongoing ImmuneRACE study and from roughly 1,300 subjects provided by 6 global collaborators.

Of note for this clone: Its antigen specificity is not known. No much larger clone is present one base from it, and per-base qualities are unavailable.

General study outcomes and caveats: The quantity of clinical and demographic metadata differed by source and by participant and was supplied without curation.

Collaborating institutions collected whole blood in K2EDTA tubes following their own protocols. For TCRbeta analysis, collaborator samples were shipped as frozen whole blood, as isolated PBMCs, or as DNA extracted from either sample type. The CDR3 measures 15 amino acids from cysteine to phenylalanine. The only DNA kept is the CDR3, 45 bases in frame from the first base. The V end loses 4 bases and the J end loses 2 bases, and a stretch of 15 bases separates them. Taken from the germline V gene, the CDR1 and CDR2 loops are SGDLS and YYNGEE. The immunoSEQ Assay, a bias-controlled multiplex PCR, was used to amplify TCRbeta CDR3 regions from genomic DNA. The original methods were these. The number of nucleated cells in each sample was estimated from the amplification of reference gene primers within the assay. To quantify the absolute abundance of each unique TCRbeta CDR3 rearrangement, sequence reads were collapsed and filtered. Productive Simpson clonality was computed per sample as the square root of Simpson's diversity index over productive rearrangements. Entries here come from immuneACCESS through TCRdb and include only in-frame sequences with V and J called. Some clones fail to appear in such tables; in the studies checked, an unresolved V gene covers under half of the shortfall, and the cause of the remainder is unknown. Clone size and the V and J calls come from that table; the DNA yielded D and trimming. The sample records around 140,000 clones, around 72% of which are singletons. About 1.9% of the sample rests with the top ten.

This chain is built from TRBV9 and TRBJ1-1, with TRBD1 tentatively as D gene (5 bases match). The source of this sequence is a woman aged 60-70 years with acute or convalescent COVID-19. Sequences were obtained from peripheral blood. The DNA sequence is TGTGCCAGCAGCCCTCAGGGACTGCGAAACACTGAAGCTTTCTTT. Translation gives CASSPQGLRNTEAFF. The reference TRBV9 and TRBJ1-1 proteins fill in what lies around the CDR3, so the full variable domain reads DSGVTQTPKHLITATGQRVTLRCSPRSGDLSVYWYQQSLDQGLQFLIQYYNGEERAKGNILERFSAQQFPDLHSELNLSSLELGDSALYFCASSPQGLRNTEAFFGQGTRLTVV.